This T cell receptor beta chain is from a study of T cells in Graves' hyperthyroidism and ophthalmopathy. Study-level findings and limits: Among thyroid clonotypes expanded above 0.001, most also appeared in blood.

On this clonotype itself: Its specificity is unknown.

Pregnant or lactating patients were excluded, as were those with uncontrolled infection or other autoimmune disease. Diagnosing involved the use of clinical symptoms, serum thyroxine and TRAb, thyroid ultrasound and orbital computed tomography. RNA transcripts were the template for amplifying TCR beta CDR3 regions. Using the HTBI primer set, a first-round RT-PCR was run on the TCR CDR3. TCRdb fed the multiplex PCR reads into MiXCR, producing one record per CDR3 protein. Counted here are approximately 510,000 distinct CDR3 sequences, about 46% occurring once; the ten biggest clones make up about two fifths. The CDR3 is made up of 15 amino acids. Germline CDR1 and CDR2: MGHDK and SYGVNS. Trimming removed 6 bases from V and 2 bases from J; junction bases left unmatched: 10.

This sequence was found in an adult woman with Graves' disease, either hyperthyroidism or ophthalmopathy (not recorded which). The rearrangement joins TRBV25-1 to TRBJ2-7, with 7 bases lining up with TRBD2. Sequenced material: peripheral blood or thyroid tissue (not recorded which). In nucleotides, the CDR3 is TGTGCCAGCAGCCAACCTAGCGGACTTACCTACGAGCAGTACTTC. It translates to CASSQPSGLTYEQYF.